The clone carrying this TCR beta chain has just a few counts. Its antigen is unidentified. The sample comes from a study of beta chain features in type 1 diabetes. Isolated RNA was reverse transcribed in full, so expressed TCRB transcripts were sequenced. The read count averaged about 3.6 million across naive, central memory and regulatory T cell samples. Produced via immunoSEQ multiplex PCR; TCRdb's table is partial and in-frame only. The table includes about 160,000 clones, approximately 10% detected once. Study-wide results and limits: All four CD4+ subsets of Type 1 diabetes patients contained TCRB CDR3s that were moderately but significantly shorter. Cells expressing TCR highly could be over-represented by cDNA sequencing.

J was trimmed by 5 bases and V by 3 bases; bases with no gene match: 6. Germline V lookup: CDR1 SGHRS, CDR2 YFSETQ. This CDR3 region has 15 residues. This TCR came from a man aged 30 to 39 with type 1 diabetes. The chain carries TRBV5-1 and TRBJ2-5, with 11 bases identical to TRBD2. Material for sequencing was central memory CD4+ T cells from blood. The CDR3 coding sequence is TGCGCCAGCAGCTCGGGGACTAGCGGCCGGGAGACCCAGTACTTC. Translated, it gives CASSSGTSGRETQYF.